The source of this T cell receptor beta chain is a study of blood T cell repertoires in COVID-19. The CDR3 extends over 12 amino acids. Germline assignment: CDR1 MDHEN and CDR2 SYDVKM. V shed 6 bases and J shed 1 base, with 6 bases lying between them. Per the study methods: Scientists estimated how many nucleated cells there were by amplifying reference gene primers. TCRdb's copy holds only in-frame clones and misses some; the assay was immunoSEQ multiplex PCR. The V and J calls and the clone size are those of that table, but D and trimming were determined from the DNA. Of more than 70,000 clones detected, roughly nine tenths appear once; the ten largest clones hold about 9.1%.

This sequence joins TRBV28 and TRBJ1-1, with D uncertain. The source of this sequence is a man in his fifties or sixties with acute or convalescent COVID-19. Specimen: peripheral blood. In DNA, the CDR3 is TGTGCCAGCAGCGCAGGGAACACTGAAGCTTTCTTT. Encoded protein: CASSAGNTEAFF.